This TCR beta chain was captured in a study of neurological immune-mediated disorders. General study results and limits: CDR3 amino acid sequences found in expanded clones were never shared across subjects, suggesting private repertoires in all groups.

MiXCR, applied by TCRdb to the 5' RACE reads, yields one record per CDR3 protein. The table shows around 70,000 distinct CDR3 sequences, with approximately 3.3% occurring only once. Germline V gene data show CDR1 as KGHSH and CDR2 as LQKENI. Trimming took 4 bases from V and 11 from J; bases not matched to a gene: 15. The CDR3 contains 15 residues. About this clonotype: What it binds is unknown.

Sequencing was carried out using PBMCs. The TCR comes from a woman between 50 and 59 years old with multiple sclerosis. The genes are TRBV18 and TRBJ1-1; 8 positions agree with TRBD1. DNA of the CDR3: TGTGCCAGCTCACACTACACTAGAGGACAGGGTATGGCTTTCTTT. This codes for CASSHYTRGQGMAFF.